This T cell receptor (beta chain) was recorded in a study of early T cells in non-severe SARS-CoV-2 infection. On the study more broadly: Whole-blood bulk RNA, unsorted, was sequenced, and chains were unpaired. Study-level points and caveats: Private and CD4 specificities were missed by VDJdb matching, which favored anti-spike CD8 responses.

In its sample, this clonotype was seen many times. Its antigen is still unknown. Separate cDNA molecules each had unique molecular identifiers attached to them. Using its own MiXCR run on the 5' RACE reads, TCRdb lists one record per CDR3 protein. The table includes some 22,000 distinct CDR3 sequences, 4% detected once. This CDR3 is built from 14 residues. Germline-derived CDR1 and CDR2 are SNHLY and FYNNEI. V lost 11 bases to trimming and J lost 2 bases, with 17 bases between them. The clonotype comes from an adult who was a healthcare worker with PCR-confirmed SARS-CoV-2 infection or an uninfected control (not recorded which). The chain couples TRBV2 to TRBJ2-3; TRBD2 is a possible D gene (6 bases). Sequencing input: whole blood. CDR3 bases: TGTGCCTGTAGGAGGGTTGGATCCACAGATACGCAGTATTTT. Translated, it gives CACRRVGSTDTQYF.